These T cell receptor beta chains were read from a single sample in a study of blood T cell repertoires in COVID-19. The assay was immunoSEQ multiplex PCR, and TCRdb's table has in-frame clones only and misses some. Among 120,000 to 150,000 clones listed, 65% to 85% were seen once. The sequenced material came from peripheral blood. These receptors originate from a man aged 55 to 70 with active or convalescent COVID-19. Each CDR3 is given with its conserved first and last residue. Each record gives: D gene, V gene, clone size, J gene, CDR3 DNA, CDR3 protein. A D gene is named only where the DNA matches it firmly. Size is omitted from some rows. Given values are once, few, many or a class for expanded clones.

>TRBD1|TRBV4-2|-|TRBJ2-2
TGTGCCAGCAGCCAGGTCGGGACAGGGGGAAACACCGGGGAGCTGTTTTTT
CASSQVGTGGNTGELFF
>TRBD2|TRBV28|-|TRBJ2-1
TGTGCCAGCATAGTAGCGGGAGGCCTAAACAATGAGCAGTTCTTC
CASIVAGGLNNEQFF
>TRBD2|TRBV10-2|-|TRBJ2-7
TGCGCCAGCAGTGGGTGGGGACTAGCAGGTAACGAGCAGTACTTC
CASSGWGLAGNEQYF
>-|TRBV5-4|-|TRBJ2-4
TGTGCCAGCAGTCTGCCAGACAAAAACATTCAGTACTTC
CASSLPDKNIQYF
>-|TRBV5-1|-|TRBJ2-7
TGCGCCAGCGGACCACGCCCGGGGGAGCAGTACTTC
CASGPRPGEQYF
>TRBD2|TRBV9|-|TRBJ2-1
TGTGCCAGCAGCGTATCGGGACTAGCGACCTACAATGAGCAGTTCTTC
CASSVSGLATYNEQFF
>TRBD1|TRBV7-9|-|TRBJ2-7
TGTGCCAGCAGCACCACCGGGACAGGGGGCTACGAGCAGTACTTC
CASSTTGTGGYEQYF
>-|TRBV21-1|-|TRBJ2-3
TGTGCCAGCAGCTCCTCTCCACGCGGACTAGCCCTAGATACGCAGTATTTT
CASSSSPRGLALDTQYF
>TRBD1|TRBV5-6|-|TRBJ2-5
TGTGCCAGCAGCTTGGTTTTAGGGACAGGGATTCAAGAGACCCAGTACTTC
CASSLVLGTGIQETQYF
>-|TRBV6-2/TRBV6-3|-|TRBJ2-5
TGTGCCAGCAGTTACGTGGCAGGGCGATACGAAGAGACCCAGTACTTC
CASSYVAGRYEETQYF
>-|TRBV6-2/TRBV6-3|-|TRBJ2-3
TGTGCCAGCAGCGACGCGGGAAAAAATACGCAGTATTTT
CASSDAGKNTQYF
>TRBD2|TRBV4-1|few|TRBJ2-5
TGCGCCAGCAGCCAAAGGTGGCGGGGGCAAGAGACCCAGTACTTC
CASSQRWRGQETQYF
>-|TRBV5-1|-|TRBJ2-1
TGCGCCAGCAGGAAAGCGGGCCTATACAATGAGCAGTTCTTC
CASRKAGLYNEQFF
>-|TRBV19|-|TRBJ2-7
TGTGCCAGTAGTAACACAGGTCTTTCCTACGAGCAGTACTTC
CASSNTGLSYEQYF
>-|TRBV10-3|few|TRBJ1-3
TGTGCCATCACCGCTTCGCTTACTGGTGGAAACACCATATATTTT
CAITASLTGGNTIYF
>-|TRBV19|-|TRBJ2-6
TGTGCCAGTAGCTTGGAAGGGAGGCGTTTCTCTGGGGCCAACGTCCTGACTTTC
CASSLEGRRFSGANVLTF
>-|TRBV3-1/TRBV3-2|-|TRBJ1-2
TGTGCCAGCAGCCAAGCGGCCGGGTCTCACTATGGCTACACCTTC
CASSQAAGSHYGYTF
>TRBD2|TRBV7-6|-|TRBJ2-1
TGTGCCAGCAGCTTAGTCACTAGCGGTTACAATGAGCAGTTCTTC
CASSLVTSGYNEQFF
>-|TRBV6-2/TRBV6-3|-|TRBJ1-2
TGTGCCAGCAGTTACTTTGACCCAGGGTCCTATGGCTACACCTTC
CASSYFDPGSYGYTF
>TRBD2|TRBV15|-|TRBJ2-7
TGTGCCACCAGCAGTTTAGCGGGAGGCTACGAGCAGTACTTC
CATSSLAGGYEQYF
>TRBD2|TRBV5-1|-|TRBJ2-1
TGCGCCTCCCAGGAGGGACTAACGTACAATGAGCAGTTCTTC
CASQEGLTYNEQFF
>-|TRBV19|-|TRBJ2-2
TGTGCCAGTAGTGTCCGGGACTTACTAAACACCGGGGAGCTGTTTTTT
CASSVRDLLNTGELFF
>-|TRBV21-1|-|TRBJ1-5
TGTGCCAGCAGCGCCCAAACTCAGGGGATTCGCAATCAGCCCCAGCATTTT
CASSAQTQGIRNQPQHF
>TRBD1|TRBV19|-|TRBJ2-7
TGTGCCAGTAGTCCACGGACAGGGAACTACGAGCAGTACTTC
CASSPRTGNYEQYF
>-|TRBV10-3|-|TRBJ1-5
TGTGCCATCAGTGAGGCAGGCAATCAGCCCCAGCATTTT
CAISEAGNQPQHF
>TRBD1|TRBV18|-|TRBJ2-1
TGTGCCAGCTCACCCGTCGGGTCCGGGACAGGGTCCTACAATGAGCAGTTCTTC
CASSPVGSGTGSYNEQFF
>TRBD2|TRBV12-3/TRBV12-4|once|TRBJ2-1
TGTGCCAGCACCCCTGGACTAGCGATGTTCTTC
CASTPGLAMFF
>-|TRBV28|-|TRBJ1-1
TGTGCCATCCCCGTGGGGCCAAGGATGAACACTGAAGCTTTCTTT
CAIPVGPRMNTEAFF
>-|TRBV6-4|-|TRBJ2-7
TGTGCCAGCAGTCGAGAGGTCCGGCTAGGCGAGCAGTACTTC
CASSREVRLGEQYF
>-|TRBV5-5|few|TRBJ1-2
TGTGCCAGCAGCTTGGCAGGCAACTATGGCTACACCTTC
CASSLAGNYGYTF
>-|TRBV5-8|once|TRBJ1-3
TGTGCCAGCAGCTGGCTGCTCTCGGGAAACACCATATATTTT
CASSWLLSGNTIYF
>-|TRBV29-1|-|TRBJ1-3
TGCAGCGCCACCCCAGGGCCCGTCTCTGGAAACACCATATATTTT
CSATPGPVSGNTIYF
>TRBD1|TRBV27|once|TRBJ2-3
TGTGCCAGCAAGCAGGGGGCGATAACAGATACGCAGTATTTT
CASKQGAITDTQYF